In this sample, the clone carrying this T cell receptor beta chain turned up a few times. Antigen specificity is unknown. The data were obtained in a study of identical twins. General study results and limits: Beta clonotypes that were abundant in cord blood contained fewer insertions, a pattern absent from memory repertoires. For out-of-frame alpha sequences shared by twins, low generation probability was in excess.

With template switching, a universal primer site was added, and the cDNA carried unique molecular identifiers. TCRdb reprocessed the 5' RACE reads with MiXCR, giving one entry per CDR3 protein. This table holds around 510,000 distinct CDR3 sequences, over 11% found once. The CDR3 is 12 residues long. The germline CDR1 and CDR2 sequences are SGHRS and YFSETQ. Trimming took 3 bases from V and 0 from J, leaving 3 bases between them. The sample was also linked to a second study, of yellow fever vaccine responses in identical twins. That source adds: In identical twins, vaccine T cell responses appeared partly shared and partly individual.

The V gene is TRBV5-1, the J gene TRBJ1-2; D gene ambiguous. The TCR was taken from a woman aged 18-30 years in good health. The sequenced sample consisted of CD4+ T cells sorted from blood. CDR3 DNA sequence: TGCGCCAGCAGCTGGGCTAACTATGGCTACACCTTC. This codes for CASSWANYGYTF.